This T cell receptor (beta chain) appears in the sequencing data of a study of identical twins. Study results and limitations: High-abundance cord blood beta clonotypes had fewer insertions; memory repertoires showed none.

Note on this clonotype: Antigen specificity is unknown.

With no exceptions, donors were healthy Caucasians. Germline V CDR1 and CDR2: SQVTM, ANQGSEA. The germline V and J ends were trimmed by 4 bases and 5 bases, with 12 bases remaining between them. CDR3 length equals 13 residues. TCRdb itself ran the 5' RACE reads through MiXCR, one entry per CDR3 protein. The sample holds about 470,000 distinct CDR3 sequences, roughly 26% seen once. The same specimen was also included in a second study, on T cells expressing NK-cell markers. Turning to that study: Whether the expanded NKG2C+ T cell clones recognized HCMV remained unclear.

This receptor was identified in a woman between 18 and 29 years old in good health. Sequences were obtained from CD4+ T cells sorted from blood. V usage is TRBV29-1 and J usage is TRBJ1-5; TRBD1 might be the D (5 bases). CDR3 DNA sequence: TGCAGCGTTGTCTCAGGGAGGGATCAGCCCCAGCATTTT. Its translation: CSVVSGRDQPQHF. Supplemented by reference TRBV29-1 and TRBJ1-5, the full variable domain reads SAVISQKPSRDICQRGTSLTIQCQVDSQVTMMFWYRQQPGQSLTLIATANQGSEATYESGFVIDKFPISRPNLTFSTLTVSNMSPEDSSIYLCSVVSGRDQPQHFGDGTRLSIL.